This entry is about one T cell receptor (beta chain). The trim removed 5 bases at V and 5 bases at J, leaving 8 bases unmatched. This CDR3 is built from 15 residues. The germline gives CDR1 SNHLY, CDR2 FYNNEI. Assay used: immunoSEQ multiplex PCR; TCRdb lists only in-frame clones, some missing. Of hundreds of thousands of clones listed, less than 80% are singletons. These data come from a study of shared clonotypes between healthy human individuals. The clonotype comes from a woman aged 25 to 39 in good health. The chain links TRBV2 to TRBJ2-1; 8 nucleotides line up with TRBD2. The sequencing sample was made of memory CD4+ T cells sorted from blood. Subset here: CD45RA-negative fraction. CDR3 residues: CASSRSGSINNEQFF. CDR3 DNA sequence: TGTGCCAGCAGTAGGAGCGGGAGTATCAACAATGAGCAGTTCTTC.